This TCR beta chain was sequenced in a study of blood T cell repertoires in COVID-19. Original methodology: Nucleated cell number was recorded as an estimate derived from reference gene primer amplification. Only in-frame clones appear in the TCRdb table, and some are missing; sequencing was by immunoSEQ multiplex PCR. V and J calls and clone size are copied from that table; D and trimming were computed from the DNA. The table lists a few hundred thousand clones, 89% of them singletons, with approximately 0.94% in the top ten. After removal of 3 bases from V and 6 bases from J, the junction contained 7 bases not matched to a gene. CDR1 MDHEN and CDR2 SYDVKM come from the germline V gene. This CDR3 region has 16 residues.

The TCR was taken from a middle-aged woman who had recovered from COVID-19. Sequences were obtained from peripheral blood. The V gene is TRBV28, the J gene TRBJ2-2, with 10 bases matching TRBD2. The CDR3 coding sequence is TGTGCCAGCAGTTTGTCACTAGCGGGAATGGCCGGGGAGCTGTTTTTT. Protein product: CASSLSLAGMAGELFF.